This T cell receptor beta chain was obtained from a study of T cell repertoires in cytomegalovirus infection. On this clonotype itself: What it binds is unknown.

TCRdb re-derived calls from the reads in MiXCR, one entry per CDR3 protein. The profile shows more than 65,000 distinct CDR3 sequences, around half of them singletons. The CDR3 consists of 16 residues. CDR1 and CDR2 from the germline V gene are MNHNS and SASEGT. V lost 2 bases, J lost 0 bases, and 11 bases lay in between. The genes are TRBV6-1 and TRBJ1-5; D is uncertain. Material: CD8+ T cells from cultured PBMCs, obtained from culture after CMV antigen stimulation. The sequence derives from a human donor in good health (CMV status not recorded). Some clones in this sample may be carry-over from other donors' samples. This CDR3 is CASSESQQHSNQPQHF. The CDR3 coding sequence is TGTGCCAGCAGTGAATCCCAGCAACATAGCAATCAGCCCCAGCATTTT.